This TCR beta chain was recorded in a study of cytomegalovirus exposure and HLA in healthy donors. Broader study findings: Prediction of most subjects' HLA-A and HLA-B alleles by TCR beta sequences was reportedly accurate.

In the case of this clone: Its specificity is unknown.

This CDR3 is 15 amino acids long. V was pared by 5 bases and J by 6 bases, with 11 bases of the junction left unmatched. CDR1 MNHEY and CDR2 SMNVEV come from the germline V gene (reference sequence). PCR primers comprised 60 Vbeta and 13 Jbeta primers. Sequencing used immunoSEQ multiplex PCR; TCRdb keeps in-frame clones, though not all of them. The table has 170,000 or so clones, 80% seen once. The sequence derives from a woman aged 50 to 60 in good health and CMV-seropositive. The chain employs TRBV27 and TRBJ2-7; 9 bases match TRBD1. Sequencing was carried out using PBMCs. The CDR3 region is CASSTLRGQGREQYF. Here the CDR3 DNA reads TGTGCCAGCAGTACGCTCCGGGGACAGGGTCGCGAGCAGTACTTC.